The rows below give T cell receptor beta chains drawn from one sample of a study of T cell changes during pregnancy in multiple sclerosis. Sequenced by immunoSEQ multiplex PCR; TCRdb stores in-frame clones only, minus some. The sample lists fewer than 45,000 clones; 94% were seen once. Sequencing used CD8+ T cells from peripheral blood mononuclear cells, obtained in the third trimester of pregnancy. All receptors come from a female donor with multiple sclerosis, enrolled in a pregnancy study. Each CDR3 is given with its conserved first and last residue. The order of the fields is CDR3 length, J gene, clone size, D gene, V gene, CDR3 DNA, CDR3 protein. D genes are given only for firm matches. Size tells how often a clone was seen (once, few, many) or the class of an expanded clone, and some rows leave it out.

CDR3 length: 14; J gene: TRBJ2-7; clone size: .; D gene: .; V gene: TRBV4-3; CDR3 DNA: TGCGCCAGCAGCCAAGATGGAGGGAGCTACGAGCAGTACTTC; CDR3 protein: CASSQDGGSYEQYF
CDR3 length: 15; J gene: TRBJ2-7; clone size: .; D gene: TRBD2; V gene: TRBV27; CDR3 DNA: TGTGCCAGCAGTGCGCTCGCTAGCGGGAGTTACGAGCAGTACTTC; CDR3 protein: CASSALASGSYEQYF
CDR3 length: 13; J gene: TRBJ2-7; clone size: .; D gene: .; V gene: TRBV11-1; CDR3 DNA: TGTGCCAGCAGCATCAATACAGCCTACGAGCAGTACTTC; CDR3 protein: CASSINTAYEQYF
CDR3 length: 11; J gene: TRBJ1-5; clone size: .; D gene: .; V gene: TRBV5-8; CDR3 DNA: TGTGCCAGCAGCTCGAATCAGCCCCAGCATTTT; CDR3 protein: CASSSNQPQHF
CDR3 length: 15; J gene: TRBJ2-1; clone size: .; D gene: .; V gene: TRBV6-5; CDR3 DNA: TGTGCCAGCAGTTACTCCACACCTTACTACAATGAGCAGTTCTTC; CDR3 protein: CASSYSTPYYNEQFF
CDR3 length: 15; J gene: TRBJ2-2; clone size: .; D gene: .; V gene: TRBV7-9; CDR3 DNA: TGTGCCAGCAGCCCACAGAACCATTGGACCGGGGAGCTGTTTTTT; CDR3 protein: CASSPQNHWTGELFF
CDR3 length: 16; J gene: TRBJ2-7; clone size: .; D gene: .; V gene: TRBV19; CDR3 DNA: TGTGCCAGTAGTATAGGAAACTCCTTCTTCAGCGACGAGCAGTACTTC; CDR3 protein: CASSIGNSFFSDEQYF
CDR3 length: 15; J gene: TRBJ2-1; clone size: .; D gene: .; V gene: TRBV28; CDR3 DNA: TGTGCCAGCAAAGTATCCTACAGCCCCTACAATGAGCAGTTCTTC; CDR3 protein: CASKVSYSPYNEQFF
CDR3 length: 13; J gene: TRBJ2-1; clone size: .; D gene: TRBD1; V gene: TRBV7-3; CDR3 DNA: TGTGCCAGCAGCTTAGACAGGGCCGATGAGCAGTTCTTC; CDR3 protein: CASSLDRADEQFF
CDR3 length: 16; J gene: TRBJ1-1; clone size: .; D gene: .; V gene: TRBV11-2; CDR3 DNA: TGTGCCAGCAGCTTAGGAACAGGGAGGGGGAGCACTGAAGCTTTCTTT; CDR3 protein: CASSLGTGRGSTEAFF
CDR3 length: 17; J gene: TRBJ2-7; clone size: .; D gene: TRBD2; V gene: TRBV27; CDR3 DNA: TGTGCCAGCAGTTTACCCGAGATAGCGGGAGACAACTACGAGCAGTACTTC; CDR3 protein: CASSLPEIAGDNYEQYF
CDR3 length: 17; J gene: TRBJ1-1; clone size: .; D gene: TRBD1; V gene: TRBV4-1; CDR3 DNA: TGCGCCAGCAGCCAGTTACCGGGACAGGGGTCGGACACTGAAGCTTTCTTT; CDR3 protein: CASSQLPGQGSDTEAFF
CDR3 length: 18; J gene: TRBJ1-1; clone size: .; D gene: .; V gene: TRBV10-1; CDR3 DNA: TGCGCCAGCAGTGAGACTACCCGGGACAAGATGATGAACACTGAAGCTTTCTTT; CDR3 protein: CASSETTRDKMMNTEAFF
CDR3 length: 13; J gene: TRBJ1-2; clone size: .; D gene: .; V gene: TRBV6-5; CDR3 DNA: TGTGCCAGCAGTTACGGGCAGGCTTATGGCTACACCTTC; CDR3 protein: CASSYGQAYGYTF
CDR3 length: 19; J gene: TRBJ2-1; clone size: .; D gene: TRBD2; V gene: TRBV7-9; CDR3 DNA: TGTGCCAGCAGCTTAGTTTTAGCGGGAGGACCTATCTCCTACAATGAGCAGTTCTTC; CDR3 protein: CASSLVLAGGPISYNEQFF
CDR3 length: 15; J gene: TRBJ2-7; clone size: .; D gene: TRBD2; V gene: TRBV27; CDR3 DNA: TGTGCCAGCAGTTTAGGGCTAGCGGGTTCCTACGAGCAGTACTTC; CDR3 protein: CASSLGLAGSYEQYF
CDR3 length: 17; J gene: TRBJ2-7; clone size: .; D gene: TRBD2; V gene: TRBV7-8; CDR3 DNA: TGTGCCATCCAGACTACCCCGTGGGAGGGGAAGGGCTACGAGCAGTACTTC; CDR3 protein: CAIQTTPWEGKGYEQYF
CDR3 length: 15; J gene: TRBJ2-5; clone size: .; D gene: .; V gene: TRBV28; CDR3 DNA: TGTGCCAGCAGTTTTGATGAGTCAGGCCTGGAGACCCAGTACTTC; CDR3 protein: CASSFDESGLETQYF
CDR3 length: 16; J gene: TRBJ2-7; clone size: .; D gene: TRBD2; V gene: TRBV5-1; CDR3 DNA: TGCGCCACCTCGGGGGGGAGCTATAGCGTAGCATACGAGCAGTACTTC; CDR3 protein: CATSGGSYSVAYEQYF
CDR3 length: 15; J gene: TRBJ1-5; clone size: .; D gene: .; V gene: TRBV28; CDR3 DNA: TGTGCCAGCAGGCCCCTGTTGGGCGGAGGCCAGCCCCAGCATTTT; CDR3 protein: CASRPLLGGGQPQHF
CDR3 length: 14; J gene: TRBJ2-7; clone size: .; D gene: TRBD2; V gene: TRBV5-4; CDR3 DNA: TGTGCCAGCAGCCCCGGGACTAGCGCTGTCGAGCAGTACTTC; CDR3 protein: CASSPGTSAVEQYF
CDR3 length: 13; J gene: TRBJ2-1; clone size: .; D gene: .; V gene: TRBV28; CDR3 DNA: TGTGCCAGCAGTCTAGAGGGGAGGTTGGAGCAGTTCTTC; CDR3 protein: CASSLEGRLEQFF
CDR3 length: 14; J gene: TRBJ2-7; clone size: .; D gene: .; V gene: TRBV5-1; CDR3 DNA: TGCGCCAGCAGCTTGAGTCGGTCCTCTACGGAGCAGTACTTC; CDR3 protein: CASSLSRSSTEQYF
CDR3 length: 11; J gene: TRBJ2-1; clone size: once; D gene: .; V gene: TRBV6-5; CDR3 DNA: TGTGCCAGCAGAAAAGACAGGGAGCAGTTCTTC; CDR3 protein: CASRKDREQFF
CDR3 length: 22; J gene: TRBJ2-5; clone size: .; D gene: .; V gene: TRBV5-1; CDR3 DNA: TGCGCCAGCAGCCCGCGACCCGGGACTTCCGGGAGTTTTCCAAGCTACTCGGAGACCCAGTACTTC; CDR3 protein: CASSPRPGTSGSFPSYSETQYF
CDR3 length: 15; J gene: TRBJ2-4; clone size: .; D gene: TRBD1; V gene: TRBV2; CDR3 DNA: TGTGCCTCGCGCGGGACAGGGGGCGTCAAAAACATTCAGTACTTC; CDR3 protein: CASRGTGGVKNIQYF
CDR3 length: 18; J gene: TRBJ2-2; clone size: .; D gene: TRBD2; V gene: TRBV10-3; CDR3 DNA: TGTGCCATCAGTGCACTTCTGAAGCGGGAGGAACGAGCCGGGGAGCTGTTTTTT; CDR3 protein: CAISALLKREERAGELFF
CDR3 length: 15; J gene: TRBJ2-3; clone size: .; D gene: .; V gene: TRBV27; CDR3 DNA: TGTGCCAGCAGTTTATCGATTCGGGACACAGATACGCAGTATTTT; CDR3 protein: CASSLSIRDTDTQYF
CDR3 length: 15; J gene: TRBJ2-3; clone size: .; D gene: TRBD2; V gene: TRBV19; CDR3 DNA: TGTGCCAGTAGGGCAGCGGGAGGCCGGACAGATACGCAGTATTTT; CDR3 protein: CASRAAGGRTDTQYF
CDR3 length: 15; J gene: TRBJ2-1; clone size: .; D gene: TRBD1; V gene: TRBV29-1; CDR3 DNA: TGCAGCGTACCAACAGGGGTCTCGTCCTACAATGAGCAGTTCTTC; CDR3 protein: CSVPTGVSSYNEQFF
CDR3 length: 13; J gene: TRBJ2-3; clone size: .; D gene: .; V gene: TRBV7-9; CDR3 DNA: TGTGCCAGCAGCCACCGGTCCAAAGATACGCAGTATTTT; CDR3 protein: CASSHRSKDTQYF
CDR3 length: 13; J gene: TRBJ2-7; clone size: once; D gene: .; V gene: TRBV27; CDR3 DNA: TGTGCCAGCAGTTTGTTCGGAGCCTACGAGCAGTACTTC; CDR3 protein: CASSLFGAYEQYF
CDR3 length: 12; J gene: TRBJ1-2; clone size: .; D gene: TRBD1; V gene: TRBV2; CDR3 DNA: TGTGCCAGCCTACAGGGGGACTATGGCTACACCTTC; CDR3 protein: CASLQGDYGYTF
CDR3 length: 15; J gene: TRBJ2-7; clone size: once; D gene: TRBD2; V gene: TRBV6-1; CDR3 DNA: TGTGCCAGCAGTGAAGCAGCGGGGGGAATCTACGAGCAGTACTTC; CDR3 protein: CASSEAAGGIYEQYF
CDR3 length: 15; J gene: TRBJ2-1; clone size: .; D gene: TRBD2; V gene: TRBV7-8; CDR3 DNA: TGTGCCAGCAGCTTATACCTAGCGGAATACAATGAGCAGTTCTTC; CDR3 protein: CASSLYLAEYNEQFF